These 7 T cell receptor beta chains originate from one sample sequenced in a study of OX40 agonist ivuxolimab in advanced cancers. Sequencing was performed with immunoSEQ multiplex PCR; in TCRdb, only in-frame clones are kept and a portion is missing. The sample records 39,000 or so clones, around nine tenths being singletons. The source was CD4+ or CD8+ T cells sorted from blood, collected in a trial of the OX40 agonist ivuxolimab. Receptor source: an adult with an advanced solid tumor such as melanoma, head and neck, liver or kidney cancer.

The J gene is TRBJ2-5, the V gene TRBV19; a weak D match, TRBD1 (5 bases). The CDR3 length is 16 residues. With 0 bases removed from V and 5 bases from J, the gap between germline ends came to 16 bases. Germline V gene lookup returns CDR1 LNHDA and CDR2 SQIVND (reference sequence). The CDR3 DNA is TGTGCCAGTAGTATAGATCTCTTTTATGGGGCGGAGACCCAGTACTTC. It codes for CASSIDLFYGAETQYF.

The gene calls are TRBV10-2 and TRBJ2-2, with 12 nucleotides matching TRBD2. The CDR3 has 19 amino acids. The V segment lost 2 bases and the J segment 4 bases; nucleotides outside the gene matches: 11. Germline assignment: CDR1 WSHSY and CDR2 SAAADI. Written as DNA, the CDR3 is TGCGCCAGCAGTGAGGTTACTAGCGGGGGGCGGGGTAGCACCGGGGAGCTGTTTTTT. It yields the protein CASSEVTSGGRGSTGELFF.

The chain employs TRBV27 and TRBJ2-7; D may match TRBD1 or TRBD2 (6 bases each). Trimming shortened V by 3 bases and J by 3 bases, and 12 bases separated the two germline ends. This CDR3 is 14 amino acids long. Germline V gives CDR1 MNHEY, CDR2 SMNVEV (reference sequence). For the CDR3, the DNA is TGTGCCAGCAGTTTTGCCGGGGGCCTCTACGAGCAGTACTTC. This translates into CASSFAGGLYEQYF.

The J gene is TRBJ1-1, the V gene TRBV28, with D possibly matching TRBD1 (5 bases). This CDR3 has 15 amino acids. V was pared by 3 bases and J by 2 bases, with 13 bases between. Germline CDR1 and CDR2: MDHEN and SYDVKM. The CDR3 loop reads CASSFSDTYNTEAFF. As DNA, the CDR3 is TGTGCCAGCAGTTTCTCGGACACCTATAACACTGAAGCTTTCTTT.

The rearrangement joins TRBV29-1 to TRBJ2-3; no reliable D call. The length of the CDR3 is 10 residues. Trimming took off 8 bases at V and 3 bases at J, with 6 bases between the two ends. The germline gives CDR1 SQVTM, CDR2 ANQGSEA. Written as DNA, the CDR3 is TGCAGCACGAGGACAGATACGCAGTATTTT. Its protein product is CSTRTDTQYF.

The genes are TRBV15 and TRBJ1-1; D is unresolved. The CDR3 is 14 residues long. V lost 1 base and J 4 bases, leaving 10 bases between the germline ends. Germline V gene data show CDR1 as LNHNV and CDR2 as YYDKDF (reference sequence). Written as DNA, the CDR3 is TGTGCCACCAGCAGAGCGAGGGAGCTCACTGAAGCTTTCTTT. Amino acids: CATSRARELTEAFF. Full variable domain (outside the CDR3, taken from reference TRBV15 and TRBJ1-1): DAMVIQNPRYQVTQFGKPVTLSCSQTLNHNVMYWYQQKSSQAPKLLFHYYDKDFNNEADTPDNFQSRRPNTSFCFLDIRSPGLGDTAMYLCATSRARELTEAFFGQGTRLTVV.

The sample holds one count of this clone. The chain uses TRBV9 and TRBJ1-2; 10 bases agree with TRBD1. The CDR3 extends over 16 amino acids. Germline V gene lookup returns CDR1 SGDLS and CDR2 YYNGEE. V lost 4 bases and J lost 5; bases outside the gene matches: 11. Here the CDR3 reads CASSHTDRGREYGYTF. The CDR3 DNA reads TGTGCCAGCAGCCACACAGACAGGGGGCGAGAGTATGGCTACACCTTC. The variable domain in full, with the rest retrieved from reference TRBV9 and TRBJ1-2, is DSGVTQTPKHLITATGQRVTLRCSPRSGDLSVYWYQQSLDQGLQFLIQYYNGEERAKGNILERFSAQQFPDLHSELNLSSLELGDSALYFCASSHTDRGREYGYTFGSGTRLTVV.